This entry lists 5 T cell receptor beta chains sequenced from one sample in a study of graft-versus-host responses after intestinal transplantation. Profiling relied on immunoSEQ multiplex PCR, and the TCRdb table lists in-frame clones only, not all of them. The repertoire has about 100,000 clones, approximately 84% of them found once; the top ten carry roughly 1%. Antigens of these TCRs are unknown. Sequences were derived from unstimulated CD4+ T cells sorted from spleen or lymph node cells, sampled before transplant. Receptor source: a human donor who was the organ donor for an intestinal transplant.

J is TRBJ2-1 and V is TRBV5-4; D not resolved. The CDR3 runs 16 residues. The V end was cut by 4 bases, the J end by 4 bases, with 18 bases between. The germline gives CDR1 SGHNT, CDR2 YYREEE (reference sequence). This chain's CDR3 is CASSPTNTAFYNEQFF. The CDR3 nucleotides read TGTGCCAGCAGCCCCACCAACACCGCCTTTTACAATGAGCAGTTCTTC.

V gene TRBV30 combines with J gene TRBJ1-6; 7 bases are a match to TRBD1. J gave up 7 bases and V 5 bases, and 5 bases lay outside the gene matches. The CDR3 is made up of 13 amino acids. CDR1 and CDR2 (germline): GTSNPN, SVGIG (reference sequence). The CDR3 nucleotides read TGTGCCTGGGTGGACAGGCTAAATTCACCCCTCCACTTT. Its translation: CAWVDRLNSPLHF. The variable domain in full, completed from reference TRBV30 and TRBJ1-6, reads SQTIHQWPATLVQPVGSPLSLECTVEGTSNPNLYWYRQAAGRGLQLLFYSVGIGQISSEVPQNLSASRPQDRQFILSSKKLLLSDSGFYLCAWVDRLNSPLHFGNGTRLTVT.

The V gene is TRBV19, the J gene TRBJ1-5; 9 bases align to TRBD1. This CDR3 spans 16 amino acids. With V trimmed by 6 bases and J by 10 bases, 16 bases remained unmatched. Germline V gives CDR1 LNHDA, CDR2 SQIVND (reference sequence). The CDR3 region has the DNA TGTGCCAGTAGGCCTGGGGACAGGGCCATTCCTGTCCCCCAGCATTTT. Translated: CASRPGDRAIPVPQHF.

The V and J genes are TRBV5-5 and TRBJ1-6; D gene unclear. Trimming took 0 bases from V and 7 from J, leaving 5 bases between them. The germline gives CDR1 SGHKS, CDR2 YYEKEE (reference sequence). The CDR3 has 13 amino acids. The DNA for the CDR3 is TGTGCCAGCAGCTTGGGGGAGAATTCACCCCTCCACTTT. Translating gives CASSLGENSPLHF.

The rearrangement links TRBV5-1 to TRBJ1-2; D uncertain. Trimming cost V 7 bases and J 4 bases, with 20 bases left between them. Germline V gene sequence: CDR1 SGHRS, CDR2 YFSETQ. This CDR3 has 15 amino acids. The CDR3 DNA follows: TGCGCCAGCTCCACAGATTCCCCGGAAGTCTATGGCTACACCTTC. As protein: CASSTDSPEVYGYTF.